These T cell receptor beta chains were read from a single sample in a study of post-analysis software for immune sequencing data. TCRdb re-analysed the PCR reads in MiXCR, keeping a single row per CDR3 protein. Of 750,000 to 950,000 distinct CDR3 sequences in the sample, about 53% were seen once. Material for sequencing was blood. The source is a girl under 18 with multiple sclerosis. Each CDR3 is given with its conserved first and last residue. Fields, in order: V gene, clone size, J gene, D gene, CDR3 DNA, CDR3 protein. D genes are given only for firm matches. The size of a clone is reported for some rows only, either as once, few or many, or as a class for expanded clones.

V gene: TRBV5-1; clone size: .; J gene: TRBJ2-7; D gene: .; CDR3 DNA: TGCGCCAGCAGAAGCGCGCCGTTAGGATCGGGCGAGCAGTACTTC; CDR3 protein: CASRSAPLGSGEQYF
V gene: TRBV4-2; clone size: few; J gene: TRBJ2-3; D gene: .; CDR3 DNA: TGTGCCAGCAGCCAAGATATGGGGGTGGCCCTCGGCACAGATACGCAGTATTTT; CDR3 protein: CASSQDMGVALGTDTQYF
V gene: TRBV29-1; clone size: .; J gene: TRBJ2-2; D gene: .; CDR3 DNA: TGCAGCGTTGTCCGGCTAGCTGACACCGGGGAGCTGTTTTTT; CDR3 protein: CSVVRLADTGELFF
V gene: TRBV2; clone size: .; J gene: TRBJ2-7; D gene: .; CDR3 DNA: TGTGCCAGCAGTGACCGCTTCCGGAGTCGTTCCTCCTACGAGCAGTACTTC; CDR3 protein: CASSDRFRSRSSYEQYF
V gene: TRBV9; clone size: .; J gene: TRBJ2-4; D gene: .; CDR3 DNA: TGTGCCAGCAGCGTAGCTCTACTTCCCAACATTCAGTACTTC; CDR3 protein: CASSVALLPNIQYF
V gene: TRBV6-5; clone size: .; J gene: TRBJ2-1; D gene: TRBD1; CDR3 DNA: TGTGCCAGCAGTTACCTCGGGACAGGGGGCTCCTACAATGAGCAGTTCTTC; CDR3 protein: CASSYLGTGGSYNEQFF
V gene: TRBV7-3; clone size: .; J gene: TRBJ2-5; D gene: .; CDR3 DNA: TGTGCCAGCAGATCGGGACCAGCAGGGGCCCAGTACTTC; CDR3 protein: CASRSGPAGAQYF
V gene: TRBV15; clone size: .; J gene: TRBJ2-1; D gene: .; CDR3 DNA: TGTGCCACCAGCGGGAGTTCGACAGACTCTCTCTCCTACAATGAGCAGTTCTTC; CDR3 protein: CATSGSSTDSLSYNEQFF
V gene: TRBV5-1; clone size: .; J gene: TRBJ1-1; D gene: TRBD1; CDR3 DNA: TGCGCCAGCAGCTTGGAACAGGGGGCTACTGAAGCTTTCTTT; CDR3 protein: CASSLEQGATEAFF
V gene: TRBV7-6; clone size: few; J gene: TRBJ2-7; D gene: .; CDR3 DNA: TGTGCCAGCAGCTTAGCGACGACAGGTGGGACCTACGAGCAGTACTTC; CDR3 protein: CASSLATTGGTYEQYF
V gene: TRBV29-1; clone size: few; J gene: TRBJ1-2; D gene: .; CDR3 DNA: TGCAGCGTTAGACCGACGGGTTATCCTGGCTACACCTTC; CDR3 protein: CSVRPTGYPGYTF
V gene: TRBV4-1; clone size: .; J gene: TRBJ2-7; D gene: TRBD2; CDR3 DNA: TGCGCCAGCAGCCAAGATTCTGGCGGGGGGGCTAGCGAGCAGTACTTC; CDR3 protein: CASSQDSGGGASEQYF
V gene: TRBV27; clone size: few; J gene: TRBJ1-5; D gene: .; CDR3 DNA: TGTGCCAGCAGTTTATCCCCCAATAATGAGGGGAATCAGCCCCAGCATTTT; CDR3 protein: CASSLSPNNEGNQPQHF
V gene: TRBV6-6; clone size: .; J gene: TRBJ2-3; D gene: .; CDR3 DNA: TGTGCCAGCAGTTACCTTCGGGACACGCAGTATTTT; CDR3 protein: CASSYLRDTQYF
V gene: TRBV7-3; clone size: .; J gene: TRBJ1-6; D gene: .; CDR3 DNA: TGTGCCAGCAGCTCCAGGGGCCGCGATAATTCACCCCTCCACTTT; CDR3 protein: CASSSRGRDNSPLHF
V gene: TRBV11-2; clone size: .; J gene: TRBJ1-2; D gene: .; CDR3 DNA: TGTGCCAGCAGCCTAGGACCCGAGAGATCCACTAGTGGCTACACCTTC; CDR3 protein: CASSLGPERSTSGYTF
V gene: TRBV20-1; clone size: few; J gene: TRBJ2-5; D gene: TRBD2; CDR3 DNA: TGCAGTGCTAGTTCACTAGCGGGGGGGGATCTGCGGGAGACCCAGTACTTC; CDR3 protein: CSASSLAGGDLRETQYF
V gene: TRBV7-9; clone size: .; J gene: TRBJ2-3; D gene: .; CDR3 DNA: TGTGCCAGCAGCTCCCGGACAGCGCGCAGCACAGATACGCAGTATTTT; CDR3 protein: CASSSRTARSTDTQYF
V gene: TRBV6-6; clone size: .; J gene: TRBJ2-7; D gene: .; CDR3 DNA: TGTGCCAGCAGTTACTCCAGTTATTACGAGCAGTACTTC; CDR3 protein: CASSYSSYYEQYF
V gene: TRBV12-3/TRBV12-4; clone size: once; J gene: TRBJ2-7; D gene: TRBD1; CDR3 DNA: TGTGCCAGCACCGGGGACAGATCAACCTACGAGCAGTACTTC; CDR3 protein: CASTGDRSTYEQYF
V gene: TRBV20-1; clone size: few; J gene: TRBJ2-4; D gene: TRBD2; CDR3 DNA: TGCAGTGCGAGAACTAGCGGGGGCGCCAAAAACATTCAGTACTTC; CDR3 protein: CSARTSGGAKNIQYF
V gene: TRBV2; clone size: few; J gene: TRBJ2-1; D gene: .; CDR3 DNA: TGTGCCAGCAGTTCCGGGACCAATGAGCAGTTCTTC; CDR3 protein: CASSSGTNEQFF